One sample yielded the 23 T cell receptor beta chains listed below, sequenced in a study of Ad26.COV2.S vaccination and SARS-CoV-2 variants. Treatment described: approximately 18 received Ad26.COV2.S at low or high dose, single or two shots; a few received placebo; per-sample allocation not given. Collection of samples fell on day 63 after the first vaccine or placebo injection. Generated by immunoSEQ multiplex PCR, the TCRdb table keeps only in-frame clones and is missing some. The data hold about 400,000 clones, with around 87% observed a single time. The source material was peripheral blood, sampled in a trial of Ad26.COV2.S vaccine versus placebo. These receptor sequences come from a person between 18 and 65 years old who received the Ad26.COV2.S COVID-19 vaccine or a placebo.

This chain connects TRBV7-2 to TRBJ2-1; 16 bases agree with TRBD2. Germline assignment: CDR1 SGHTA and CDR2 FQGNSA. This CDR3 has 16 residues. V was clipped by 0 bases and J by 10 bases; unmatched bases: 3. CDR3 protein: CASSLAMGLAGGEQFF. In DNA form, the CDR3 reads TGTGCCAGCAGCTTAGCTATGGGACTAGCGGGGGGGGAGCAGTTCTTC.

The J gene is TRBJ1-2, the V gene TRBV6-5; D may be TRBD1 (5 bases). The germline gives CDR1 MNHEY, CDR2 SVGAGI. The CDR3 is made up of 16 amino acids. V dropped 3 bases and J dropped 8 bases, with 22 bases sitting between them. This CDR3 reads CASSYSTGVGVGGYTF. CDR3 coding DNA: TGTGCCAGCAGTTATTCCACGGGGGTGGGAGTTGGAGGCTACACCTTC.

This CDR3 reads CASKQGWNTGELFF. CDR3 nucleotide sequence: TGCGCCAGCAAACAGGGCTGGAACACCGGGGAGCTGTTTTTT. The chain employs TRBV10-2 and TRBJ2-2; TRBD1 is a possible D gene (6 bases). The CDR3 sequence is 14 residues long. Germline assignment: CDR1 WSHSY and CDR2 SAAADI. V was shortened by 7 bases and J by 1 base, with 10 bases between the two germline ends.

The gene calls are TRBV4-3 and TRBJ1-3; no firm D call. V dropped 1 base and J dropped 0 bases, with 16 bases sitting between them. The CDR3 extends over 18 amino acids. In germline, CDR1 is LGHNA, CDR2 YSLEER. CDR3 in DNA: TGCGCCAGCAGCCAAGGAAGTTCTTTCCCGTCCTCTGGAAACACCATATATTTT. As protein: CASSQGSSFPSSGNTIYF.

The rearrangement uses TRBV6-5 and TRBJ2-3; D might be TRBD1 or TRBD2, each matching 5 bases. This CDR3 has 14 residues. CDR1 and CDR2 (germline): MNHEY, SVGAGI. V lost 2 bases to trimming and J lost 4 bases, with 10 bases between them. CDR3 DNA sequence: TGTGCCAGCAGTTACCTCGGGACGCCAGATACGCAGTATTTT. This sequence encodes CASSYLGTPDTQYF.

The rearrangement links TRBV12-3 or TRBV12-4 to TRBJ1-1; D is uncertain. The CDR3 runs 12 residues. V was pared by 4 bases and J by 3 bases, with 6 bases between. CDR3 in DNA: TGTGCCAGCAGTTACTTATACACTGAAGCTTTCTTT. Residues: CASSYLYTEAFF.

V usage is TRBV19 and J usage is TRBJ2-1; D possibly uses TRBD1 or TRBD2 (5 bases each). This CDR3 comprises 14 residues. Germline CDR1 is LNHDA and CDR2 is SQIVND (reference sequence). V was cut by 1 base and J by 6 bases, with 10 bases left in between. The CDR3 protein is CASSIVAGANEQFF. CDR3 nucleotide sequence: TGTGCCAGTAGTATAGTCGCCGGGGCCAATGAGCAGTTCTTC.

This chain uses TRBV19 with TRBJ1-1; 12 bases are shared with TRBD1. After removal of 8 bases from V and 4 bases from J, the junction contained 5 bases not matched to a gene. The CDR3 sequence is 14 residues long. Germline CDR1 LNHDA, CDR2 SQIVND (reference sequence). For the CDR3, the DNA is TGTGCCAGTGCTGAGGGACAGGGGGCCACTGAAGCTTTCTTT. This gives the protein CASAEGQGATEAFF.

This chain connects TRBV5-6 to TRBJ2-2; TRBD2 is a possible D gene (5 bases). Germline-derived CDR1 and CDR2 are SGHDT and YYEEEE. The CDR3 contains 15 residues. Trimming shortened V by 4 bases and J by 1 base, and 11 bases separated the two germline ends. The CDR3 bases are TGTGCCAGCAGCCTGACGGGGATGAACACCGGGGAGCTGTTTTTT. Amino acid sequence: CASSLTGMNTGELFF.

This sequence joins TRBV28 and TRBJ2-5; 7 nucleotides match TRBD2. V lost 6 bases and J lost 3; bases outside the gene matches: 7. Germline V gene data show CDR1 as MDHEN and CDR2 as SYDVKM. This CDR3 spans 14 amino acids. The CDR3 sequence: CASRWAGVEETQYF. For the CDR3, the DNA is TGTGCCAGCAGATGGGCGGGGGTGGAAGAGACCCAGTACTTC. Supplemented by reference TRBV28 and TRBJ2-5, the full variable domain reads DVKVTQSSRYLVKRTGEKVFLECVQDMDHENMFWYRQDPGLGLRLIYFSYDVKMKEKGDIPEGYSVSREKKERFSLILESASTNQTSMYLCASRWAGVEETQYFGPGTRLLVL.

The rearrangement joins TRBV6-5 to TRBJ2-7; D is uncertain. CDR1 is MNHEY and CDR2 is SVGAGI in the germline V gene. The CDR3 covers 13 residues. Deletions cut 6 bases from V and 3 bases from J, with 12 bases between. The CDR3 coding sequence is TGTGCCAGCAGCCGAGTACCCTACTACGAGCAGTACTTC. It specifies CASSRVPYYEQYF.

The rearrangement joins TRBV11-3 to TRBJ2-2, with D possibly being TRBD2 (7 bases). CDR1 and CDR2 (germline): SGHNT, YENEEA. Trimming left V 5 bases short and J 0 bases short, with 16 bases between. CDR3 length: 17 residues. This chain's CDR3 is CASSMDWGGPNTGELFF. As DNA, the CDR3 is TGTGCCAGCAGCATGGACTGGGGGGGGCCGAACACCGGGGAGCTGTTTTTT.

This chain joins TRBV3-1 (or the pseudogene TRBV3-2) and TRBJ1-4; 7 nucleotides align to TRBD1. Losses at the gene ends were 4 bases for V and 0 bases for J; bases not matched to a gene: 5. The germline V gene encodes CDR1 LGHDT and CDR2 YNNKEL (reference sequence). The CDR3 sequence is 16 residues long. DNA for the CDR3: TGTGCCAGCAGCCGGACAGGCCGCTCAACTAATGAAAAACTGTTTTTT. Its translation: CASSRTGRSTNEKLFF.

The chain links TRBV7-6 to TRBJ2-2; 7 nucleotides line up with TRBD2. From germline, CDR1 is SGHVS and CDR2 FNYEAQ. After removal of 3 bases from V and 7 bases from J, the junction contained 8 bases not matched to a gene. The CDR3 consists of 15 residues. CDR3: CASSLAGTTGGELFF. The CDR3 region has the DNA TGTGCCAGCAGCTTGGCAGGGACTACGGGCGGGGAGCTGTTTTTT.

The gene calls are TRBV9 and TRBJ1-5, with D tentatively TRBD1 (5 bases). V was trimmed by 4 bases and J by 3 bases, leaving 26 bases between them. The germline V gene has CDR1 SGDLS and CDR2 YYNGEE. This CDR3 has 19 amino acids. CDR3 amino acids: CASSLLHTGGVGTNQPQHF. The DNA for the CDR3 is TGTGCCAGCAGCCTCCTACATACGGGGGGTGTAGGGACCAATCAGCCCCAGCATTTT.

The V and J genes are TRBV6-2 or TRBV6-3 and TRBJ2-7; D perhaps matches TRBD1 (5 bases). Germline V gene data show CDR1 as MNHEY and CDR2 as SVGEGT. V was shortened by 4 bases and J by 1 base, with 17 bases between the two germline ends. The CDR3 extends over 16 amino acids. In DNA form, the CDR3 reads TGTGCCAGCAGTTGGGGCTTTAATTTCCCATCCTACGAGCAGTACTTC. This gives the protein CASSWGFNFPSYEQYF.

The gene calls are TRBV11-2 and TRBJ1-3; D might be TRBD1 (5 bases). CDR3 length equals 16 residues. Germline CDR1 reads SGHAT; CDR2 reads FQNNGV. Trimming took off 3 bases at V and 2 bases at J, with 14 bases between the two ends. The CDR3 sequence is CASSLGREGTGNTIYF. The CDR3 DNA is TGTGCCAGCAGCTTGGGGAGGGAGGGGACTGGAAACACCATATATTTT.

This chain joins TRBV7-9 and TRBJ2-7, with no clear D. With 7 bases removed from V and 7 bases from J, the gap between germline ends came to 17 bases. CDR1 and CDR2 from the germline V gene are SEHNR and FQNEAQ (reference sequence). The CDR3 is made up of 13 amino acids. In DNA, the CDR3 is TGTGCCAGCACCCCTGCAGGCTCGGTTGAGCAGTACTTC. Translation gives CASTPAGSVEQYF.

CDR3 amino acids: CASSRKQGSAYEQYF. The CDR3 DNA reads as TGTGCCAGCAGCAGGAAACAGGGGTCTGCCTACGAGCAGTACTTC. The chain uses TRBV5-4 and TRBJ2-7; 7 nucleotides agree with TRBD1. J was trimmed by 2 bases and V by 4 bases; bases with no gene match: 9. The germline CDR1 and CDR2 sequences are SGHNT and YYREEE (reference sequence). CDR3 size: 15 residues.

The genes are TRBV30 and TRBJ2-5; 8 bases align to TRBD2. Germline lookup yields CDR1 GTSNPN and CDR2 SVGIG (reference sequence). This CDR3 comprises 16 residues. J gave up 5 bases and V 3 bases, and 14 bases lay outside the gene matches. The CDR3 sequence: CAWRGITGTRRETQYF. Written as DNA, the CDR3 is TGTGCCTGGAGGGGAATTACCGGGACTAGGAGGGAGACCCAGTACTTC. Full variable domain (remainder filled in from reference TRBV30 and TRBJ2-5): SQTIHQWPATLVQPVGSPLSLECTVEGTSNPNLYWYRQAAGRGLQLLFYSVGIGQISSEVPQNLSASRPQDRQFILSSKKLLLSDSGFYLCAWRGITGTRRETQYFGPGTRLLVL.

This clone was counted once. The chain employs TRBV30 and TRBJ2-3, with 10 positions matching TRBD2. The CDR3 extends over 17 amino acids. J was trimmed by 5 bases and V by 2 bases; bases with no gene match: 13. Germline lookup yields CDR1 GTSNPN and CDR2 SVGIG (reference sequence). The CDR3 loop reads CAWSLPSERGGIDTQYF. DNA for the CDR3: TGTGCCTGGAGTCTCCCCTCCGAGCGGGGGGGCATAGATACGCAGTATTTT.

The rearrangement links TRBV11-2 to TRBJ2-7; D may be TRBD2 (6 bases). Germline CDR1 and CDR2: SGHAT and FQNNGV. Trimming pared 5 bases from V and 6 bases from J, leaving 17 bases between. CDR3 length equals 14 residues. The DNA for the CDR3 is TGTGCCAGCAGCCCTAGGGCGGGGCTGGGCGAGCAGTACTTC. Protein: CASSPRAGLGEQYF.

The chain has TRBV19 and TRBJ1-2; 7 nucleotides line up with TRBD1. In germline, CDR1 is LNHDA, CDR2 SQIVND (reference sequence). The CDR3 is 11 residues long. V dropped 7 bases and J dropped 6; count of bases not matched to a gene: 2. CDR3 amino acids: CASTDRNGYTF. CDR3 DNA: TGTGCCAGTACGGACAGGAATGGCTACACCTTC.